This T cell receptor (beta chain) was retrieved from a study of T cell responses to AZD1222 COVID-19 vaccine. Overall study findings and caveats: The breadth and depth of Spike-specific TCRs increased once two AZD1222 doses had been given. Repertoires were obtained only post-peak T cell response.

With respect to this clone: Its cognate antigen is unknown.

Libraries were prepared by immunoSEQ multiplex PCR; TCRdb keeps only in-frame clonotypes and omits some of them. The sample shows 100,000 to 150,000 clones, 84% of them seen only once. The source was peripheral blood, collected 28 days after the second AZD1222 dose. The source is an adult who received the AZD1222 COVID-19 vaccine.

The CDR3 region is CASSYSGAYEQYF. CDR3 DNA: TGTGCCAGCAGTTACTCCGGAGCCTACGAGCAGTACTTC. J is TRBJ2-7 and V is TRBV6-5, with D unresolved. This CDR3 comprises 13 residues. V gave up 0 bases and J gave up 2 bases, with 5 bases separating them. The germline gives CDR1 MNHEY, CDR2 SVGAGI.